The sequence of this T cell receptor (beta chain) was determined in a study of preoperative IRX-2 immunotherapy in early breast cancer (dated by TCRdb to between 2019 and 2020). The library was generated by the immunoSEQ multiplex PCR assay. This is the immuneACCESS table as TCRdb keeps it, with only in-frame sequences that have V and J called. A part of the clones is gone; compared with another copy, unresolved V genes explain less than half, and the rest is unexplained. The sample yields about 34,000 clones; 90% to 95% were counted once. Of the sample, 5% to 7% falls within the top ten clones. Sample treatment or condition, as interpreted from the label and publication: preoperative locoregional IRX-2 cytokine immunotherapy. The samples were obtained from a phase Ib study in which preoperative, locoregional IRX-2 cytokine immunotherapy intended to prime immune responses was tested. The donors were early-stage breast cancer patients who were given IRX-2 prior to surgery.

On this clone: The antigen it recognizes is unknown. No base quality information exists; no much larger clone differs at one position.

The clonotype originates from a human donor with breast cancer. Sampling took place from a patient treated with IRX-2 immunotherapy.

CDR3 sequence: CASSPPGVETEAFF. Read as DNA, the sequence is TGTGCCAGCAGCCCTCCCGGGGTGGAGACTGAAGCTTTCTTT. This chain is built from TRBV9 and TRBJ1-1; the D gene remains uncertain. CDR1 and CDR2, per the germline V gene, are SGDLS and YYNGEE. Including the terminal cysteine and phenylalanine, the CDR3 comprises 14 residues. This entry keeps only the CDR3 DNA: 42 bases, framed from base 1. V is shortened by 4 bases, J by 5 bases, and the region joining them spans 15 bases. Full variable domain (CDR3 extended with the reference TRBV9 and TRBJ1-1 proteins): DSGVTQTPKHLITATGQRVTLRCSPRSGDLSVYWYQQSLDQGLQFLIQYYNGEERAKGNILERFSAQQFPDLHSELNLSSLELGDSALYFCASSPPGVETEAFFGQGTRLTVV.